This is a list of T cell receptor beta chains from one sample in a study of graft-versus-host responses after intestinal transplantation. No antigen has been identified for these receptors. Some clones are missing from TCRdb's copy, which holds only in-frame ones; the method was immunoSEQ multiplex PCR. Of approximately 85,000 clones in the sample, 85% to 95% were seen once. The sample here was unstimulated CD8+ T cells sorted from spleen or lymph node cells, taken before transplant. Every receptor here comes from a human donor who was the organ donor for an intestinal transplant. CDR3s include the opening cysteine and the closing phenylalanine or tryptophan. A D gene is named only where the DNA matches it firmly. Clone size is not always given. Where it is, it says once, few, many or a class for expanded clones.

v_call	j_call	d_call	clone_size	cdr3_aa	cdr3_nt
TRBV7-2	TRBJ2-7	TRBD1	once	CASSPGQGAYEQYF	TGTGCCAGCAGCCCCGGACAGGGGGCTTACGAGCAGTACTTC
TRBV12-5	TRBJ2-7	TRBD1	once	CASVAGTGFPYEQYF	TGTGCTAGTGTAGCCGGGACAGGGTTTCCCTACGAGCAGTACTTC
TRBV13	TRBJ2-7	.	.	CASRTGFGGSEQYF	TGTGCCAGCAGGACCGGGTTCGGGGGTAGCGAGCAGTACTTC
TRBV5-1	TRBJ2-7	TRBD1	.	CASSLKTQGASSYEQYF	TGCGCCAGCAGCCTTAAGACACAGGGGGCGAGCTCCTACGAGCAGTACTTC
TRBV5-1	TRBJ2-7	.	.	CASSWEMSGHLYEQYF	TGCGCCAGCAGCTGGGAAATGAGCGGCCACCTCTACGAGCAGTACTTC
TRBV11-3	TRBJ1-1	.	.	CASSPPGRLNTEAFF	TGTGCCAGCAGCCCCCCGGGACGTCTGAACACTGAAGCTTTCTTT
TRBV4-1	TRBJ2-1	.	.	CASSQDFRDNEQFF	TGCGCCAGCAGCCAAGATTTCAGGGACAATGAGCAGTTCTTC
TRBV4-1	TRBJ2-1	.	.	CASSQGQAYNEQFF	TGCGCCAGCAGCCAAGGACAGGCCTACAATGAGCAGTTCTTC
TRBV10-3	TRBJ2-7	.	.	CAISGGISYEQYF	TGTGCCATCAGTGGGGGGATTTCCTACGAGCAGTACTTC
TRBV6-1	TRBJ2-2	.	.	CASSPPRVSTGELFF	TGTGCCAGCAGTCCTCCCAGGGTATCCACCGGGGAGCTGTTTTTT
TRBV4-1	TRBJ2-7	.	.	CASSHLPTASYEQYF	TGCGCCAGCAGCCACCTCCCGACAGCCTCCTACGAGCAGTACTTC
TRBV7-3	TRBJ2-1	TRBD2	.	CASSLTSGGAWNEQFF	TGTGCCAGCAGCTTAACTAGCGGGGGGGCCTGGAATGAGCAGTTCTTC
TRBV5-1	TRBJ2-7	.	.	CASSLVASLEQYF	TGCGCCAGCAGCTTGGTGGCTAGCCTTGAGCAGTACTTC
TRBV7-7	TRBJ2-7	.	.	CASSPSASYEQYF	TGTGCTAGCAGCCCTTCGGCCTCCTACGAGCAGTACTTC
TRBV11-2	TRBJ2-2	.	.	CASSFGTRTGELFF	TGTGCCAGCAGCTTCGGGACACGTACCGGGGAGCTGTTTTTT
TRBV7-9	TRBJ1-2	TRBD1	.	CASRGTEYGYTF	TGTGCCAGCAGGGGGACAGAGTATGGCTACACCTTC
TRBV6-1	TRBJ1-1	.	once	CASSEALGGANTEAFF	TGTGCCAGCAGTGAAGCGCTTGGGGGGGCGAACACTGAAGCTTTCTTT
TRBV15	TRBJ2-5	.	.	CATSHQETQYF	TGTGCCACCAGCCACCAAGAGACCCAGTACTTC
TRBV5-1	TRBJ2-1	TRBD2	.	CASSLDRAGGSYNEQFF	TGCGCCAGCAGCTTGGATAGGGCGGGAGGGTCCTACAATGAGCAGTTCTTC
TRBV7-6	TRBJ1-1	.	.	CASSSTTEVWGEAFF	TGTGCCAGCAGCTCGACTACGGAGGTTTGGGGGGAAGCTTTCTTT
TRBV11-2	TRBJ1-1	.	.	CASSYNGGEAFF	TGTGCCAGCAGCTATAACGGAGGTGAAGCTTTCTTT
TRBV6-4	TRBJ2-4	TRBD1	once	CAWTGRVGKNIQYF	TGTGCCTGGACAGGGAGAGTTGGCAAAAACATTCAGTACTTC
TRBV5-6	TRBJ1-2	.	.	CASSFGFDGYTF	TGTGCCAGCAGCTTTGGGTTTGATGGCTACACCTTC
TRBV10-2	TRBJ2-5	.	.	CASDPGGREAETQYF	TGCGCCAGCGATCCGGGGGGCAGGGAGGCAGAGACCCAGTACTTC
TRBV6-4	TRBJ2-1	TRBD2	.	CASSSIAGGGDEQFF	TGTGCCAGCAGTTCCATAGCGGGAGGGGGGGATGAGCAGTTCTTC
TRBV5-6	TRBJ2-6	TRBD1	.	CASSLASDRLSSGANVLTF	TGTGCCAGCAGCTTGGCCTCGGACAGGCTCTCCTCTGGGGCCAACGTCCTGACTTTC
TRBV4-2	TRBJ2-1	.	.	CASSQGSAEQFF	TGTGCCAGCAGCCAAGGCAGCGCCGAGCAGTTCTTC
TRBV11-2	TRBJ2-7	.	.	CASSFGPSYEQYF	TGTGCCAGCAGCTTCGGCCCCTCCTACGAGCAGTACTTC
TRBV4-2	TRBJ2-1	TRBD2	.	CASSQDPSGGAWSDEQFF	TGTGCCAGCAGCCAAGACCCTAGCGGGGGGGCCTGGTCCGATGAGCAGTTCTTC
TRBV9	TRBJ2-7	TRBD2	.	CASSGGGSPYEQYF	TGTGCCAGCAGCGGGGGCGGGAGCCCCTACGAGCAGTACTTC
TRBV5-5	TRBJ1-2	TRBD1	.	CASSLVTGTYGYTF	TGTGCCAGCAGCTTGGTGACAGGGACCTATGGCTACACCTTC
TRBV6-5	TRBJ2-5	TRBD2	.	CASSYSSGIPGGEYF	TGTGCCAGCAGTTACTCTAGCGGGATCCCGGGGGGAGAGTACTTC
TRBV7-2	TRBJ2-3	.	.	CASSIYTDTQYF	TGTGCCAGCAGCATTTACACAGATACGCAGTATTTT
TRBV4-1	TRBJ1-1	.	.	CASSQDQGPNTEAFF	TGCGCCAGCAGCCAAGACCAGGGCCCGAACACTGAAGCTTTCTTT
TRBV6-1	TRBJ2-7	.	.	CASSEVPLITLSYEQYF	TGTGCCAGCAGTGAAGTCCCCCTCATAACCCTCTCCTACGAGCAGTACTTC
TRBV25-1	TRBJ1-2	.	.	CASSEPSQQSPRGYTF	TGTGCCAGCAGTGAACCGTCTCAACAGTCCCCTAGGGGCTACACCTTC
TRBV10-3	TRBJ2-2	TRBD2	.	CAISESSIGLAENTGELFF	TGTGCCATCAGTGAGTCCTCAATTGGTCTAGCGGAGAACACCGGGGAGCTGTTTTTT
TRBV11-2	TRBJ2-1	TRBD2	.	CASSLSGRDNEQFF	TGTGCCAGCAGCTTGAGCGGGAGGGACAATGAGCAGTTCTTC
TRBV9	TRBJ2-3	TRBD1	.	CASSDTGETSTDTQYF	TGTGCCAGCAGCGATACAGGGGAAACTAGCACAGATACGCAGTATTTT
TRBV7-6	TRBJ1-2	.	.	CASSDPRDGFYGYTF	TGTGCCAGCAGCGACCCTCGGGACGGTTTCTATGGCTACACCTTC
TRBV10-1	TRBJ1-1	.	.	CASSESVTGRTEAFF	TGCGCCAGCAGTGAGTCCGTGACAGGACGAACTGAAGCTTTCTTT
TRBV5-4	TRBJ1-6	TRBD1	.	CASSLDRGSPLHF	TGTGCCAGCAGCTTGGACAGGGGTTCACCCCTCCACTTT
TRBV7-9	TRBJ2-4	.	.	CASSPTSSDIQYF	TGTGCCAGCAGCCCGACTTCTTCTGACATTCAGTACTTC
TRBV11-1	TRBJ2-7	.	once	CASSLGGDGSYEQYF	TGTGCCAGCAGCTTAGGAGGGGACGGTTCCTACGAGCAGTACTTC
TRBV11-1	TRBJ1-2	TRBD1	.	CASSPPGQDNRGYTF	TGTGCCAGCAGCCCTCCGGGACAGGATAATCGTGGCTACACCTTC
TRBV30	TRBJ2-7	.	few	CAWSGVGREQYF	TGTGCCTGGAGTGGTGTTGGGCGCGAGCAGTACTTC
TRBV7-9	TRBJ1-1	.	.	CASSLVPEAFF	TGTGCCAGCAGCTTAGTCCCTGAAGCTTTCTTT
TRBV7-9	TRBJ2-7	.	.	CASSLVPARDYEQYF	TGTGCCAGCAGCTTAGTCCCGGCGCGAGACTACGAGCAGTACTTC
TRBV7-6	TRBJ1-1	.	once	CASSYGAEAEAFF	TGTGCCAGCAGCTACGGTGCGGAAGCTGAAGCTTTCTTT
TRBV28	TRBJ1-4	TRBD1	.	CASTPSGQGHEKLFF	TGTGCCAGCACCCCTTCCGGACAGGGACATGAAAAACTGTTTTTT
TRBV11-3	TRBJ2-1	TRBD2	.	CASSHVGLVHYNEQFF	TGTGCCAGCAGCCACGTCGGACTAGTTCACTACAATGAGCAGTTCTTC
TRBV27	TRBJ2-1	TRBD1	.	CASSLGTGVYNEQFF	TGTGCCAGCAGTTTGGGGACAGGGGTCTACAATGAGCAGTTCTTC
TRBV5-4	TRBJ2-7	.	few	CASSLGTQVGEQYF	TGTGCCAGCAGCTTAGGGACTCAGGTCGGCGAGCAGTACTTC
TRBV11-2	TRBJ2-1	.	.	CASSQIGGEYNEQFF	TGTGCCAGCAGCCAGATAGGTGGGGAATACAATGAGCAGTTCTTC
TRBV11-3	TRBJ2-1	.	.	CASSSYLELNEQFF	TGTGCCAGCAGCTCCTACTTGGAGCTCAATGAGCAGTTCTTC
TRBV14	TRBJ2-5	.	.	CASGRDIQETQYF	TGTGCCTCCGGTCGGGACATCCAAGAGACCCAGTACTTC
TRBV18	TRBJ2-7	.	.	CASSPLQRDSLYEQYF	TGTGCCAGCTCACCCCTTCAACGGGACTCCCTCTACGAGCAGTACTTC
TRBV4-1	TRBJ2-1	TRBD2	.	CASSRILAGDEQFF	TGCGCCAGCAGCCGGATTCTTGCGGGAGATGAGCAGTTCTTC
TRBV7-9	TRBJ2-7	TRBD2	.	CASSSSGSSYEQYF	TGTGCCAGCAGCTCTAGCGGGTCCTCCTACGAGCAGTACTTC